This TCR beta chain was sequenced in a study of blood T cells in healthy people across ages. Study conclusions and caveats: A greater number of naive CD4+ cells and higher diversity distinguished long-lived donors from aged donors.

This CDR3 has 16 amino acids. V was pared by 8 bases and J by 0 bases, with 11 bases of the junction left unmatched. CDR1 is DFQATT and CDR2 is SNEGSKA in the germline V gene (reference sequence). Next came a second PCR, run for about 7 to 11 cycles, which used a sample-barcoded 5' primer along with a J-beta primer mix. TCRdb re-called the 5' RACE reads with MiXCR, one entry per CDR3 protein. Here the sample spans 1.4 million to 1.5 million distinct CDR3 sequences, approximately 42% being singletons. In regard to this clonotype: The antigen remains undetermined.

The chain employs TRBV20-1 and TRBJ1-1, with 11 bases fitting TRBD1. The receptor comes from a woman aged 18-35 years in good health. The material sequenced was blood. The DNA for the CDR3 is TGCAGTTCCAAGGACAGGGGGCGGGTAATGAACACTGAAGCTTTCTTT. This sequence encodes CSSKDRGRVMNTEAFF.